Below are 29 T cell receptor beta chains sequenced from a single sample in a study of shared clonotypes between healthy human individuals. This table comes from immunoSEQ multiplex PCR, and its TCRdb copy is limited to in-frame clones, with some not included. The repertoire holds about 1 million clones, about 75% seen once, with around 1.5% in the top ten. Sequenced: memory CD4+ T cells sorted from blood. Subset given: CD45RA-negative fraction. These receptors originate from a man aged 18 to 30 in good health.

This clone showed up just once. The rearrangement links TRBV7-9 to TRBJ2-7, with 9 bases aligning to TRBD2. CDR3 length: 15 residues. Trimming at V came to 4 bases and at J to 4 bases, leaving 8 bases not matched to a gene. CDR1 is SEHNR, CDR2 FQNEAQ, per germline (reference sequence). CDR3 nucleotide sequence: TGTGCCAGCAGCTACCTCGCGGGAGGGAAGTACGAGCAGTACTTC. Amino acid sequence: CASSYLAGGKYEQYF.

The chain combines TRBV5-1 with TRBJ2-7; 10 nucleotides line up with TRBD2. The CDR3 extends over 18 amino acids. Germline V gene lookup returns CDR1 SGHRS and CDR2 YFSETQ. V was clipped by 0 bases and J by 1 base; unmatched bases: 10. DNA of the CDR3: TGCGCCAGCAGCTTGGGGTCTAGCGGGAGACCGTCTTCCTACGAGCAGTACTTC. This translates into CASSLGSSGRPSSYEQYF.

This clone was recorded at least ten times. The chain links TRBV19 to TRBJ2-3; TRBD2 might be the D (5 bases). V lost 5 bases, J lost 6 bases, and 15 bases lay in between. CDR3 size: 14 residues. Germline CDR1 reads LNHDA; CDR2 reads SQIVND (reference sequence). CDR3 coding DNA: TGTGCCAGTAGTTGGCGGGCAGCCCAGGATACGCAGTATTTT. Protein sequence: CASSWRAAQDTQYF.

The chain joins TRBV7-6 to TRBJ2-3; possibly TRBD2 for D (5 bases). This CDR3 is 12 amino acids long. V was clipped by 4 bases and J by 8 bases, with 10 bases between them. In germline, CDR1 is SGHVS, CDR2 FNYEAQ. The CDR3: CASSSVEGTQYF. Here the CDR3 DNA reads TGTGCCAGCAGCTCGGTCGAGGGTACGCAGTATTTT. The full variable domain, completed using reference TRBV7-6 and TRBJ2-3, is GAGVSQSPRYKVTKRGQDVALRCDPISGHVSLYWYRQALGQGPEFLTYFNYEAQQDKSGLPNDRFSAERPEGSISTLTIQRTEQRDSAMYRCASSSVEGTQYFGPGTRLTVL.

The chain is built from TRBV7-9 and TRBJ2-7; D uncertain. Per the germline V gene, CDR1 is SEHNR and CDR2 is FQNEAQ (reference sequence). The CDR3 has 12 residues. V was shortened by 6 bases and J by 4 bases, with 10 bases between the two germline ends. The CDR3 sequence is CASSLVAYEQYF. As DNA, the CDR3 is TGTGCCAGCAGTCTAGTTGCATACGAGCAGTACTTC.

The chain is built from TRBV5-1 and TRBJ2-7, with unresolved D. CDR3 length: 15 residues. The germline V gene has CDR1 SGHRS and CDR2 YFSETQ. V was clipped by 0 bases and J by 2 bases, with 12 bases between them. The CDR3 DNA is TGCGCCAGCAGCTTGGAGCCAGGCCAAACCTACGAGCAGTACTTC. This codes for CASSLEPGQTYEQYF. The variable domain in full, completed from reference TRBV5-1 and TRBJ2-7, reads KAGVTQTPRYLIKTRGQQVTLSCSPISGHRSVSWYQQTPGQGLQFLFEYFSETQRNKGNFPGRFSGRQFSNSRSEMNVSTLELGDSALYLCASSLEPGQTYEQYFGPGTRLTVT.

This clone was seen once. V gene TRBV2 combines with J gene TRBJ2-7; the match to TRBD2 covers 9 bases. The trim removed 1 base at V and 2 bases at J, leaving 3 bases unmatched. The CDR3 sequence is 15 residues long. Germline V lookup: CDR1 SNHLY, CDR2 FYNNEI. The CDR3 spells CASSEVAGGPYEQYF. DNA of the CDR3: TGTGCCAGCAGTGAAGTGGCGGGAGGGCCCTACGAGCAGTACTTC.

This chain connects TRBV2 to TRBJ2-1, with 13 bases identical to TRBD2. Germline CDR1 SNHLY, CDR2 FYNNEI. The CDR3 runs to 14 residues. J lost 13 bases, V lost 2 bases, and 5 bases had no gene match. The CDR3 protein is CASSESRTSGRQFF. Written as DNA, the CDR3 is TGTGCCAGCAGTGAAAGTAGGACTAGCGGGAGACAGTTCTTC. The variable domain in full, completed from reference TRBV2 and TRBJ2-1, reads EPEVTQTPSHQVTQMGQEVILRCVPISNHLYFYWYRQILGQKVEFLVSFYNNEISEKSEIFDDQFSVERPDGSNFTLKIRSTKLEDSAMYFCASSESRTSGRQFFGPGTRLTVL.

The chain is built from TRBV10-3 and TRBJ2-3; no clear D gene. The V and J ends lost 4 bases and 6 bases respectively, with 11 bases between them. The CDR3 is made up of 13 amino acids. Germline CDR1 is ENHRY and CDR2 is SYGVKD. The CDR3 bases are TGTGCCATCAGTGGAGACCCAGCGGATACGCAGTATTTT. Protein sequence: CAISGDPADTQYF.

This clone was observed a few times. This chain joins TRBV4-1 and TRBJ2-1; TRBD1 aligns across 10 bases. Germline values: CDR1 MGHRA, CDR2 YSYEKL. This CDR3 has 15 amino acids. V trimming: 4 bases; J trimming: 3 bases; junction bases outside the gene matches: 3. CDR3 sequence: CASSPRTGGYNEQFF. CDR3 DNA sequence: TGCGCCAGCAGCCCGCGGACAGGGGGCTACAATGAGCAGTTCTTC.

The chain employs TRBV7-9 and TRBJ2-7; D not resolved. Trimming removed 2 bases from V and 3 bases from J, with 14 bases in between. Germline V gene lookup returns CDR1 SEHNR and CDR2 FQNEAQ (reference sequence). The CDR3 runs 15 residues. The CDR3 DNA is TGTGCCAGCAGCTTATGGACCGCCAAGAACTACGAGCAGTACTTC. This sequence encodes CASSLWTAKNYEQYF.

This chain links TRBV23-1 with TRBJ2-1; 11 bases align to TRBD2. TRBV23-1 is treated as an ORF (open reading frame) with a function not yet certain. J gave up 4 bases and V 6 bases, and 11 bases lay outside the gene matches. The CDR3 length is 17 residues. For the CDR3, the DNA is TGCGCCAGCAGCCTCGGGCTAGCGGGAGGTTGGTACAATGAGCAGTTCTTC. Its translation is CASSLGLAGGWYNEQFF.

The chain is built from TRBV7-9 and TRBJ2-7, with D possibly TRBD2 on 6 matching bases. CDR3 length: 14 amino acids. Germline CDR1 SEHNR, CDR2 FQNEAQ (reference sequence). Trimming took 3 bases from V and 2 from J, leaving 11 bases between them. The CDR3 is CASSLYGGPYEQYF. The CDR3 DNA reads TGTGCCAGCAGCTTGTACGGGGGTCCCTACGAGCAGTACTTC.

CDR3 sequence: CASRPPEHYEQYF. The CDR3 DNA reads as TGTGCCAGCAGACCGCCAGAGCACTACGAGCAGTACTTC. The rearrangement uses TRBV6-6 and TRBJ2-7, with D unclear. The V end lost 6 bases, the J end lost 3 bases, and 12 bases lay between the germline ends. CDR1 is MNHNY and CDR2 is SVGAGI in the germline V gene (reference sequence). CDR3 length: 13 residues.

This chain uses TRBV28 with TRBJ2-3, with D perhaps matching TRBD1 or TRBD2 (6 bases each). There are 13 residues in the CDR3. V dropped 5 bases and J dropped 4 bases, with 10 bases sitting between them. Germline V CDR1 and CDR2: MDHEN, SYDVKM. The CDR3 loop reads CASSHREADTQYF. The CDR3 DNA sequence: TGTGCCAGCAGTCACAGGGAGGCAGATACGCAGTATTTT.

This clone was picked up many times. Distinct nucleotide sequences in the sample also encode this CDR3. CDR3 amino acids: CASSLTGFPGELFF. The CDR3 bases are TGTGCCAGCTCACTGACAGGGTTCCCCGGGGAGCTGTTTTTT. The chain recombines TRBV18 with TRBJ2-2, with 7 nucleotides matching TRBD1. Germline values: CDR1 KGHSH, CDR2 LQKENI. V shed 4 bases, J shed 6 bases, and the junction held 5 bases outside the gene matches. The CDR3 spans 14 residues.

The chain has TRBV19 and TRBJ2-5, with a weak D call TRBD2 (6 bases). CDR3 length: 13 residues. Germline V CDR1 and CDR2: LNHDA, SQIVND (reference sequence). Trimming pared 6 bases from V and 9 bases from J, leaving 17 bases between. CDR3 in DNA: TGTGCCAGTAGCGGGAGCCGGCCGGGGTCCCAGTACTTC. Translation gives CASSGSRPGSQYF.

Concerning this clone itself: The sample has other DNA sequences that encode this CDR3 too. V and J are TRBV5-1 and TRBJ2-5, with no clear D. The CDR3 is 12 residues long. Germline values: CDR1 SGHRS, CDR2 YFSETQ. Trimming stripped 0 bases from V and 5 bases from J, with 5 bases between. CDR3 loop: CASSLDTETQYF. CDR3 DNA: TGCGCCAGCAGCTTGGACACCGAGACCCAGTACTTC.

The chain has TRBV2 and TRBJ2-1; D is perhaps TRBD1 (6 bases). V lost 5 bases, J lost 4 bases, and 15 bases lay in between. Germline V CDR1 and CDR2: SNHLY, FYNNEI. The CDR3 covers 15 residues. Written as DNA, the CDR3 is TGTGCCAGCAGTAGATTGTTACAGGGTTACAATGAGCAGTTCTTC. This translates into CASSRLLQGYNEQFF.

The chain is built from TRBV28 and TRBJ2-1; D is possibly TRBD1 (5 bases). The CDR3 length is 15 residues. The germline V gene encodes CDR1 MDHEN and CDR2 SYDVKM. V was shortened by 3 bases and J by 12 bases, with 21 bases between the two germline ends. The CDR3 is CASSFRPGMGRGQFF. DNA of the CDR3: TGTGCCAGCAGTTTTCGCCCAGGAATGGGTAGGGGGCAGTTCTTC.

The rearrangement joins TRBV9 to TRBJ2-3; 8 bases match TRBD1. Trimming cost V 3 bases and J 11 bases; bases outside gene matches: 8. Germline loops: CDR1 SGDLS, CDR2 YYNGEE. The CDR3 consists of 13 residues. The CDR3: CASSGSGQGGQYF. The CDR3 region has the DNA TGTGCCAGCAGCGGAAGCGGACAGGGAGGGCAGTATTTT.

As to this clone: Distinct nucleotide sequences in the sample also encode this CDR3. This chain joins TRBV30 and TRBJ1-2, with 9 bases lining up with TRBD1. Trimming removed 1 base from V and 5 bases from J; junction bases left unmatched: 5. Germline-derived CDR1 and CDR2 are GTSNPN and SVGIG (reference sequence). This CDR3 has 14 residues. Written as DNA, the CDR3 is TGTGCCTGGAGTGAAACAGGGGGCTTTTATGGCTACACCTTC. Translation: CAWSETGGFYGYTF. Drawing the rest from reference TRBV30 and TRBJ1-2, the complete variable domain is SQTIHQWPATLVQPVGSPLSLECTVEGTSNPNLYWYRQAAGRGLQLLFYSVGIGQISSEVPQNLSASRPQDRQFILSSKKLLLSDSGFYLCAWSETGGFYGYTFGSGTRLTVV.

V and J are TRBV6-5 and TRBJ2-1; 9 bases are shared with TRBD2. V shed 4 bases and J 6 bases; nucleotides not matched to a gene: 4. From germline, CDR1 is MNHEY and CDR2 SVGAGI. This CDR3 has 14 amino acids. CDR3 protein: CASSLAGEGNEQFF. The CDR3 nucleotides are TGTGCCAGCAGTTTAGCGGGAGAGGGCAATGAGCAGTTCTTC.

The chain combines TRBV7-2 with TRBJ2-5, with 10 bases matching TRBD2. CDR1 is SGHTA, CDR2 FQGNSA, per germline. The ends lost 2 bases at V and 0 bases at J; junction bases unmatched: 3. The CDR3 consists of 16 residues. The CDR3 is CASSLLAGGNQETQYF. The CDR3 coding sequence is TGTGCCAGCAGCTTATTAGCGGGGGGAAACCAAGAGACCCAGTACTTC. The entire variable domain, with the rest obtained from reference TRBV7-2 and TRBJ2-5, is as follows: GAGVSQSPSNKVTEKGKDVELRCDPISGHTALYWYRQSLGQGLEFLIYFQGNSAPDKSGLPSDRFSAERTGGSVSTLTIQRTQQEDSAVYLCASSLLAGGNQETQYFGPGTRLLVL.

CDR3 protein: CASSQTFMNTEAFF. As DNA, the CDR3 is TGTGCCAGCAGCCAAACCTTCATGAACACTGAAGCTTTCTTT. The chain recombines TRBV6-5 with TRBJ1-1; no definite D call. In germline, CDR1 is MNHEY, CDR2 SVGAGI. Trimming removed 6 bases from V and 0 bases from J, with 11 bases in between. The CDR3 runs 14 residues.

The chain combines TRBV5-1 with TRBJ1-1; 9 bases are a match to TRBD1. Germline V gives CDR1 SGHRS, CDR2 YFSETQ. The CDR3 has 12 amino acids. V shed 4 bases and J 7 bases; nucleotides not matched to a gene: 2. The CDR3 region is CASSRTGDEAFF. The CDR3 nucleotides read TGCGCCAGCAGCCGGACAGGGGATGAAGCTTTCTTT.

J is TRBJ2-7 and V is TRBV5-6, with a possible D match to TRBD1 (6 bases). There are 15 residues in the CDR3. Germline V gene lookup returns CDR1 SGHDT and CDR2 YYEEEE. Trimming stripped 0 bases from V and 2 bases from J, with 12 bases between. The CDR3 nucleotides are TGTGCCAGCAGCTTGGGACAGGTCTTAACCTACGAGCAGTACTTC. Residues: CASSLGQVLTYEQYF.

This clone turned up a few times. Other DNA sequences within the sample encode an identical CDR3. The chain carries TRBV10-3 and TRBJ2-2, with D uncertain. V was pared by 4 bases and J by 4 bases, with 4 bases between. CDR3 length: 12 residues. Germline V CDR1 and CDR2: ENHRY, SYGVKD. This CDR3 is CAISGSTGELFF. CDR3 DNA: TGTGCCATCAGTGGTAGCACCGGGGAGCTGTTTTTT.

The chain links TRBV5-1 to TRBJ2-2, with D uncertain. V was cut by 0 bases and J by 3 bases, with 12 bases left in between. This CDR3 is built from 16 residues. The V gene's germline CDR1 is SGHRS and CDR2 YFSETQ. In nucleotides, the CDR3 is TGCGCCAGCAGCTTGGGGGTGGTAGCCGACACCGGGGAGCTGTTTTTT. Translated: CASSLGVVADTGELFF.